The clone carrying this TCR beta chain occurred a few times. This entry comes from a study of blood T cell repertoires in COVID-19. Using immunoSEQ multiplex PCR, the repertoire was profiled, and TCRdb retains in-frame clones only, with some absent. The data show under 75,000 clones, 72% seen once. This CDR3 has 12 residues. Trimming at V came to 3 bases and at J to 11 bases, leaving 3 bases not matched to a gene. Germline V gives CDR1 SGHTS, CDR2 YDEGEE. This clonotype originated in a woman aged 70-85 years with COVID-19, enrolled during active disease. The chain joins TRBV5-8 to TRBJ1-1, with 11 bases lining up with TRBD1. The sample was peripheral blood. DNA for the CDR3: TGTGCCAGCAGCTGGACAGGGGGCGCGGCTTTCTTT. Translating it yields CASSWTGGAAFF.